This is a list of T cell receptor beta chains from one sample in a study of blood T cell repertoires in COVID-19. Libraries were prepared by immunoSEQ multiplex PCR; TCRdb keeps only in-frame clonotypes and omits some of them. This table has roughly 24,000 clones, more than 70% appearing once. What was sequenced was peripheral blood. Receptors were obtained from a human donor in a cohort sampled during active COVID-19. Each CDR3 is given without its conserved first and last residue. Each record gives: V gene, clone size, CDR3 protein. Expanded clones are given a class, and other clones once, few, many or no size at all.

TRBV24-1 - ATSDLVQGEETQY
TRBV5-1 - ASSSGGQSNEQF
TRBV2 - ASSTGTIFYEQY
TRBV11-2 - ASSPPGQGNSPLH
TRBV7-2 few ASSLDGYNSPLH
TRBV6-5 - ASKAGASTGELF
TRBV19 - ASSGSTGTTNEKLF
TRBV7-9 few ASTPGNEQF
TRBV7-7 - ASSPNPTGGNEQF
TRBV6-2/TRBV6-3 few ASSTSVEQY
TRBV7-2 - ASSSPPRGQGSYNEQF
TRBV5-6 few ASSSSRTGSTDT
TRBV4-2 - ASSQDRQITTGELF
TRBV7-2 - ASSSGGRDTQY
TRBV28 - ASRIQGAGYGYT
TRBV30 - AGTGTTNTGELF
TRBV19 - ASSRTDLNEKLF
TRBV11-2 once ASSLETGYNSPLH
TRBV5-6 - ASSSFWTGEETQY
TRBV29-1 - SVETGLNTEAF
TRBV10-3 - AISESTGTSPLH
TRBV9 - ASSDRTPPDTQY
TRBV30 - AWKREVGTGELF
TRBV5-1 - ASSQGLAGTSTDTQY
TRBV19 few ATAGWGGPGDTQY
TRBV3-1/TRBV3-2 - ASSQDKGWNEQF
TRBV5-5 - ASSLPTSGSSYEQY
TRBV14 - ASSPLTREQF